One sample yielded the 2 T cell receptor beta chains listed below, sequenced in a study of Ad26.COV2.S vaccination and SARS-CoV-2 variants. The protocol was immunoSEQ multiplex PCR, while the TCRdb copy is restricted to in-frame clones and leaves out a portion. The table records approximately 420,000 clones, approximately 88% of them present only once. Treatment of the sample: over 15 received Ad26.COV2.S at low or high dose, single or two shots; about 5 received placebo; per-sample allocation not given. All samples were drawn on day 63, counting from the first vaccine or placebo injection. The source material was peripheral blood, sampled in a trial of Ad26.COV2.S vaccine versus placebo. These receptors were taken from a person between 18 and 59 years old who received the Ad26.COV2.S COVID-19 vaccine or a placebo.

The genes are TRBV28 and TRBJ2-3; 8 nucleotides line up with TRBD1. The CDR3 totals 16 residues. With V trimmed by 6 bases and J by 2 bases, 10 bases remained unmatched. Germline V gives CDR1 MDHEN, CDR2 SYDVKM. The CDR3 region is CASRDPGGRHTDTQYF. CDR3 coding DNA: TGTGCCAGCAGGGATCCAGGGGGCCGGCACACAGATACGCAGTATTTT.

In DNA, the CDR3 is TGCGCCAGCAGTCGAGGGACGGAACCCTACGAGCAGTACTTC. Protein product: CASSRGTEPYEQYF. J is TRBJ2-7 and V is TRBV23-1; TRBD1 or TRBD2 may be the D gene (5 bases each). TRBV23-1 is recorded as an ORF, its role being uncertain. The CDR3 extends over 14 amino acids. The V end lost 4 bases, the J end lost 2 bases, and 12 bases lay between the germline ends.